The following is a T cell receptor beta chain sequence with its context. Its cognate antigen is unknown. Libraries of TCR beta were made from 1.5 to 2.5 micrograms of genomic DNA that came from cryopreserved PBMCs. The sample belongs to a study of cytotoxic CD8 clonotypes in ibrutinib-treated CLL. Background on the study: Partial response was seen in approximately 24 patients and complete response in 2; after median around 69 months, roughly 14 stayed remitted, around twelve progressed.

Overall study findings and caveats: Public clonotypes were uncommon and contracted or stayed stable on treatment.

Sequencing was designed to attain a depth spanning 1 in 200,000 to 1 in 1 million T cells. Here immunoSEQ multiplex PCR was the method, and the copy in TCRdb shows in-frame clones only, minus some. Here the sample spans approximately 47,000 clones, 65% being singletons. The material was PBMCs, obtained after 24 months of ibrutinib treatment. This receptor was obtained from a human donor with chronic lymphocytic leukemia.

CDR3 loop: CASSLNPLDRNTEAFF. The DNA of the CDR3 is TGTGCCAGCAGCTTAAACCCCCTGGACAGGAACACTGAAGCTTTCTTT. This rearrangement joins TRBV7-3 to TRBJ1-1; tentatively, D is TRBD1 (6 bases). The V and J ends lost 1 base and 1 base respectively, with 13 bases between them. Germline values: CDR1 SGHTA, CDR2 FQGTGA. CDR3 length: 16 amino acids.